This T cell receptor beta chain appears in the sequencing data of a study of identical twins (dated by TCRdb to 2016 to 2017). The study in broad terms: TCR alpha and beta repertoires from monozygotic twins, unrelated adults of various ages and cord blood were deep-sequenced to test whether fetal clonotypes persist. To rule out contamination, the twin experiments were replicated at different times with different library preparation protocols. Broad study findings and their caveats: Zero-insertion analyses could be partly confounded by invariant T cells such as MAIT and iNKT, though diverse VJ usage argued against such confounding for most clonotypes. Out-of-frame TCR alpha sharing in monozygotic twins was systematically underestimated by recombination models, whereas sharing between unrelated individuals was in agreement with the recombination models. In beta out-of-frame sequences, excess twin sharing was weaker, because having fewer shared sequences lowered the signal-to-noise ratio. Abundant cord blood beta clonotypes carried fewer insertions; young adult naive repertoires showed a weaker similar trend, while memory repertoires showed none. Because the same donors could not be followed over many years, the conclusions depended on cross-sectional statistical analysis. Compared with coincidental sharing between unrelated individuals, an excess of low generation-probability sequences was observed among out-of-frame TCR alpha sequences shared between twins.

The library was produced with 5' RACE. Reads for this sample came from an Illumina HiSeq 2000. A universal primer binding site was added through template switching, and the final cDNA carried a unique molecular identifier so that TCR cDNA molecules could be counted accurately. First-strand cDNA for TCR alpha and beta chains was synthesized from specific primers in the conserved constant-segment region. Each cDNA library was double barcoded, with a SMART-Mk sample barcode plus Illumina barcodes, to control for contamination. TruSeq adapter sequences, together with Illumina sample barcodes, were added in two successive PCR steps. The TCR alpha and beta cDNA libraries were sequenced on the Illumina HiSeq platform using custom primers. In the paper's pipeline: MiGEC processed the raw reads to extract unique molecular identifiers, while MiXCR was used to determine the CDR3 positions. For each individual, recombination models were inferred using an EM algorithm with the repgenHMM and IGoR tools. Shared clonotypes were analyzed with the tcR package in R, and sharing was normalized by the product of cloneset sizes. Out-of-frame nonproductive sequences were analyzed to study raw recombination free of thymic and clonal selection effects. Through fastp at Q25 and MiXCR, TCRdb rebuilt clones from the public reads, retaining in-frame beta chains. Rows merge per CDR3 protein into single entries with the most common DNA and genes. These V and J calls originate from TCRdb's pipeline instead of the authors' own analysis. Across this sample there are a few hundred thousand distinct CDR3 sequences, with approximately 11% seen only once. The ten largest clones represent 3.5% to 5% of the sample.

Every donor was a healthy Caucasian. The twin cohort consisted of three pairs of female monozygotic twins, all aged roughly 18 to 29 years. Miltenyi CD45RO+ enrichment and human naive T-cell isolation kits were used to isolate memory (CD45RO+) and naive T cells from PBMC. As for this clonotype: The antigen it recognizes is unknown. One base away there is no much larger clone; base qualities are not given.

This sample also belongs to another study, concerning yellow fever vaccine responses in identical twins. The second study reports: The T cell response to vaccination in identical twins was reported by the authors to appear partly convergent and partly personalized. In the study, vaccine-responding T cell clones were precisely tracked in identical twins.

The clonotype comes from a woman between 18 and 29 years old in good health. The sample comprised memory (CD45RO+) T cells sorted from blood. The cell subset or site label for this specimen denotes: CD45RO+ enriched T cells.

In nucleotide form, the sequence is TGTGCCAGCAGCCCGGGACAGCTGATTTCCTACGAGCAGTACTTC. It specifies CASSPGQLISYEQYF. The sequence is built from TRBV5-6 and TRBJ2-7; 7 bases in between match TRBD1. The cysteine opens and the phenylalanine closes a CDR3 of 15 amino acids. Kept here is only the CDR3 DNA, which spans 45 bases and is read in frame from base 1. CDR1 and CDR2 are drawn from the germline V gene: SGHDT, YYEEEE. From V the trimming removes 4 bases and from J it removes 1 base, while the gene matches leave 8 bases of the junction unaccounted for.